A single TCR beta chain is shown here with its context. Its antigen specificity is not known. The input lacks base qualities; no much larger clone sits a single base away. The CDR3 holds 15 amino acids from the cysteine to the phenylalanine. Only the CDR3 part of the read is kept: 45 bases, read in frame from the first base. V is pared back by 4 bases and J by 4 bases, with 13 bases lying between the germline termini. The germline V gene gives CDR1 as LGHNA and CDR2 as YSLEER. RNA was extracted from bulk unsorted tissue and checked for quality with a NanoDrop ND-1000 and an Agilent 2100. The normal lung samples consisted of distant non-tumor tissue collected more than 3 cm from the tumor edge. Donors were newly diagnosed lung cancer patients admitted for thoracic surgery in China between August and November 2014, without prior chemotherapy. Patients with previous radiotherapy or chemotherapy, or with another concurrent cancer, were excluded from the study. Surgical tissue pieces of roughly 1-2 cm3 were preserved in RNAlater solution and stored at -80 °C until use.

Library generation was performed with multiplex PCR. The sequencer was an Illumina HiSeq 2500. TCRbeta libraries were constructed through three rounds of nested PCR with primers (Table S4) according to protocols modified from ARM-PCR. Before sequencing, PCR products of 200-500 bp were cut from the gel and purified using the QIAquick gel extraction kit. The source study handled its data this way. Trimmomatic was used to clean the reads, FLASH merged the cleaned reads into complete CDR3 sequences, and MiTCR assigned the sequences to V(D)J germline segments. Clonal diversity was calculated as the inverse Simpson's index using VDJtools. In-frame sequences lacking a premature stop codon were counted as productive reads. The raw public data were reprocessed by TCRdb itself: fastp quality trimming at Q25, MiXCR clonotype calling, in-frame beta chains only. Every entry covers one CDR3 protein and lists the most common genes and DNA from its rows. TCRdb, not the original authors, processed these V and J calls. The sample table records over 100,000 distinct CDR3 sequences; about 61% of these occur just once. Roughly 19% of the sample lies in the top ten.

The source of the sample is a study of tumor and adjacent non-tumor tissue in lung cancer (dated by TCRdb to 2017 to 2018). Concerning the study at large: The cohort included some twelve adenocarcinoma, 2 squamous cell carcinoma and 1 small cell lung cancer patients. For each patient, one tumor sample and one normal lung sample were taken, giving approximately 29 paired specimens that underwent TCRbeta CDR3 sequencing. Among the approximately 15 patients, ages ranged from roughly 31 to 85 years, about 10 were men and 5 were women, and disease was TNM stage I to III. Bulk TCRbeta repertoires were compared between lung tumor tissue and matched distant non-tumor lung tissue obtained from approximately 16 lung cancer patients. Sequencing generated a total of 125,075,908 productive TCRbeta reads, averaging around 4.2 million reads per sample.

The paper as a whole reports these results and caveats: Peripheral blood was not sequenced, so blood TCRbeta repertoires were not examined in the lung cancer patients of the study. Only 15 or so patients were included in the cohort, and the need for larger samples and more detailed clinical data was noted by the authors. Tumor tissue showed significantly higher TCR diversity (inverse Simpson) than normal lung tissue, at 431.37 vs 166.20 (P = 0.0075, Mann-Whitney U test). Neither the sequencing platform nor unique molecular identifiers are mentioned in the methods. TCR diversity was significantly higher in younger patients, and higher tumor TCR diversity was associated with shorter overall and disease-free survival. In normal lung, the top 100 clones accounted for a significantly larger cumulative share of the repertoire than in tumor tissue.

The sample comprised distant non-tumor lung tissue. This chain is built from TRBV4-3 and TRBJ2-2; D gene: possibly TRBD2, on 5 matching bases. This TCR came from a man aged 60-69 years with non-small cell lung cancer. DNA sequence: TGCGCCAGCAGCCGAGATAAGGCGGGCACCGGGGAGCTGTTTTTT. This gives the protein CASSRDKAGTGELFF.